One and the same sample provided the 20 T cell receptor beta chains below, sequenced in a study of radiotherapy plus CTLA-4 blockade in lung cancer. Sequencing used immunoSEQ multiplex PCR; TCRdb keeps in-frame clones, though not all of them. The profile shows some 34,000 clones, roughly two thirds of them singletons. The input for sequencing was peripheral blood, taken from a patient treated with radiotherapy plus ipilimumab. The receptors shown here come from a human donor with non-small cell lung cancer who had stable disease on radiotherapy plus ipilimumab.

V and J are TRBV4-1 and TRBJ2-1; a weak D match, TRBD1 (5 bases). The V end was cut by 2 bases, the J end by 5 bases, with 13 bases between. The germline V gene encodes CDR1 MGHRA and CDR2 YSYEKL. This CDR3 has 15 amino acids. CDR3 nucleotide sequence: TGCGCCAGCAGCCAAACCCCCTTCAGGGACAATGAGCAGTTCTTC. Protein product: CASSQTPFRDNEQFF.

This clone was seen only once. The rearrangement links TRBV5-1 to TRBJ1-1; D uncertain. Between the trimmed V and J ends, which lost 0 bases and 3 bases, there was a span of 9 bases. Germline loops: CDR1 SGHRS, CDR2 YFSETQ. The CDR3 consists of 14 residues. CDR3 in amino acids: CASSLGGHDTEAFF. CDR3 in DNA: TGCGCCAGCAGCTTGGGAGGGCATGACACTGAAGCTTTCTTT.

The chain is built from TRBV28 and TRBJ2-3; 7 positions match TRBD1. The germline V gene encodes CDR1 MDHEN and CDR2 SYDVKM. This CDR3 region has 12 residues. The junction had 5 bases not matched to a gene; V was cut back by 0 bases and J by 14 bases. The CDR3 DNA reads TGTGCCAGCAGTTTATGGGGGACAGCGAGGTATTTT. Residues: CASSLWGTARYF.

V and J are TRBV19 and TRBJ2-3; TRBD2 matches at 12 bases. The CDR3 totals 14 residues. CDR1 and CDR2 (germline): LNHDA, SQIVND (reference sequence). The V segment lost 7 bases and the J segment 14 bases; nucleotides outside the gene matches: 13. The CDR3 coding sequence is TGTGCCAGTACGACTAGCGGGGGCCAGCCTGTTAGGTATTTT. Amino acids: CASTTSGGQPVRYF.

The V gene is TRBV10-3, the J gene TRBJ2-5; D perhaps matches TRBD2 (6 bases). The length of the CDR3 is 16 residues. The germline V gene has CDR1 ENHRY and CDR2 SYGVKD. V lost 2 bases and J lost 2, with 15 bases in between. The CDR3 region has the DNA TGTGCCATCAGTGAGATTGCGGGGAAGGGTCAAGAGACCCAGTACTTC. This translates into CAISEIAGKGQETQYF.

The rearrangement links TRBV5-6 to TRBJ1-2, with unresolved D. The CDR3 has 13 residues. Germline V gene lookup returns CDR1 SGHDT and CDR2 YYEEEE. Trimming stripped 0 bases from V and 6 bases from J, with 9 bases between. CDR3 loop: CASSLGQEDGYTF. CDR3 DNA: TGTGCCAGCAGCTTGGGCCAGGAGGATGGCTACACCTTC. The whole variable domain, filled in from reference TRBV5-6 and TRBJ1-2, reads DAGVTQSPTHLIKTRGQQVTLRCSPKSGHDTVSWYQQALGQGPQFIFQYYEEEERQRGNFPDRFSGHQFPNYSSELNVNALLLGDSALYLCASSLGQEDGYTFGSGTRLTVV.

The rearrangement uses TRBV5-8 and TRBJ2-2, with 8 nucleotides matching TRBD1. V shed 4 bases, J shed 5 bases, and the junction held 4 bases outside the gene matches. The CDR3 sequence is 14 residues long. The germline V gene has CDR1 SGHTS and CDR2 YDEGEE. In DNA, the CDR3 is TGTGCCAGCAGCCGGACAGGGATAACCGGGGAGCTGTTTTTT. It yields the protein CASSRTGITGELFF.

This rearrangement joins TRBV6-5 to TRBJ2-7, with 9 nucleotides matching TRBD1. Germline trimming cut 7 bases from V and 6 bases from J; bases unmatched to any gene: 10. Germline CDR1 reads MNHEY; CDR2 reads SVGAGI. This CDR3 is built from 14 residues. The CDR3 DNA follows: TGTGCCAGCACCGATCCGGGACAGGGTTCCGAGCAGTACTTC. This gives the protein CASTDPGQGSEQYF.

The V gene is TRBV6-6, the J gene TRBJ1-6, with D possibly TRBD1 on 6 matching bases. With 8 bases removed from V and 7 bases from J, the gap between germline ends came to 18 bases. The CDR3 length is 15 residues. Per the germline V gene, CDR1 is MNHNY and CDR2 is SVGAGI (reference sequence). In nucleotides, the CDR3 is TGTGCCAGCCGGGCGGGGGCGCGAGTCAATTCACCCCTCCACTTT. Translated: CASRAGARVNSPLHF.

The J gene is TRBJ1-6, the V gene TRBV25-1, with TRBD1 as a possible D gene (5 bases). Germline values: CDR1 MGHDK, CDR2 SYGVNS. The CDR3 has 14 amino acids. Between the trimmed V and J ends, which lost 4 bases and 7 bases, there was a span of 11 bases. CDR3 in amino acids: CASSVAGFNSPLHF. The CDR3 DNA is TGTGCCAGCAGTGTGGCAGGGTTCAATTCACCCCTCCACTTT.

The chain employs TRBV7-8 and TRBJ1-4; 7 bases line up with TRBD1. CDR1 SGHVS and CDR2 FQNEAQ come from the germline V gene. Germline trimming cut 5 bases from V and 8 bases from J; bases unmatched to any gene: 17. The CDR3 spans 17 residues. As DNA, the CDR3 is TGTGCCAGCAGCCCCAGTGTCGACAGGGCGGGCGGGGAAAAACTGTTTTTT. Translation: CASSPSVDRAGGEKLFF.

The DNA of the CDR3 is TGTGCCAGCAGCCCTAACCGACTAGCGGGGACCTCCTACGAGCAGTACTTC. This gives the protein CASSPNRLAGTSYEQYF. The genes are TRBV5-6 and TRBJ2-7; 11 bases map to TRBD2. The V and J ends lost 4 bases and 0 bases, in that order; junction bases with no gene match: 9. CDR1 is SGHDT, CDR2 YYEEEE, per germline. The CDR3 runs 17 residues. Looking up the rest from reference TRBV5-6 and TRBJ2-7 gives the full variable domain: DAGVTQSPTHLIKTRGQQVTLRCSPKSGHDTVSWYQQALGQGPQFIFQYYEEEERQRGNFPDRFSGHQFPNYSSELNVNALLLGDSALYLCASSPNRLAGTSYEQYFGPGTRLTVT.

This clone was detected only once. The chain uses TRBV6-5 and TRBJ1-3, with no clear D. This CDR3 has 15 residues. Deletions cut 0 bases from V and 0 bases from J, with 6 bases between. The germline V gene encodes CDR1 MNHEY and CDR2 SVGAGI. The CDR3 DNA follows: TGTGCCAGCAGTTACTCGCCACTCTCTGGAAACACCATATATTTT. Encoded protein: CASSYSPLSGNTIYF.

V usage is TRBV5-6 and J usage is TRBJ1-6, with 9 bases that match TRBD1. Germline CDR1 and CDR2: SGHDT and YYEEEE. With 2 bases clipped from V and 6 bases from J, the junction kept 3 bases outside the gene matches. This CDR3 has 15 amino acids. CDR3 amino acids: CASSLWDRANSPLHF. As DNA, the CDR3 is TGTGCCAGCAGCTTATGGGACAGGGCTAATTCACCCCTCCACTTT.

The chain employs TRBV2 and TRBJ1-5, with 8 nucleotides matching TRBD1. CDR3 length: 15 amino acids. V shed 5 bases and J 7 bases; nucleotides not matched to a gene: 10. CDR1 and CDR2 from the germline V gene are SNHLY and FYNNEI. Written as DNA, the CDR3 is TGTGCCAGCAGTCTCAACGGACAGGGCTGGCAGCCCCAGCATTTT. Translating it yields CASSLNGQGWQPQHF.

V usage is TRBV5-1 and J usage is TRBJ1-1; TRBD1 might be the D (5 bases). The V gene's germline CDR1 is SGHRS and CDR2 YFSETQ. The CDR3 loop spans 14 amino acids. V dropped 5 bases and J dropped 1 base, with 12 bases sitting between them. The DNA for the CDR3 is TGCGCCAGCAGTTTTAGCCAGGGGAACACTGAAGCTTTCTTT. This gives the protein CASSFSQGNTEAFF.

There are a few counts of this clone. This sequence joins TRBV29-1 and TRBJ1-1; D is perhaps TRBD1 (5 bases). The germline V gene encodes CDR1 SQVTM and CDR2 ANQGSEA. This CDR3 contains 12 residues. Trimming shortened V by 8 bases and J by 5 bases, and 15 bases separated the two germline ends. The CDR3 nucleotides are TGCAGCCCCTCTCGGGGGGTTACTGAAGCTTTCTTT. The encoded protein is CSPSRGVTEAFF.

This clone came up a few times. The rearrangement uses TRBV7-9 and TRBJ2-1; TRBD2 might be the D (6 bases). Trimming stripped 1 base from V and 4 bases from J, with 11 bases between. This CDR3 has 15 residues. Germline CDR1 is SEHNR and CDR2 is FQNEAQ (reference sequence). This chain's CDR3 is CASSLVRGWYNEQFF. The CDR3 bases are TGTGCCAGCAGCTTAGTACGGGGGTGGTACAATGAGCAGTTCTTC.

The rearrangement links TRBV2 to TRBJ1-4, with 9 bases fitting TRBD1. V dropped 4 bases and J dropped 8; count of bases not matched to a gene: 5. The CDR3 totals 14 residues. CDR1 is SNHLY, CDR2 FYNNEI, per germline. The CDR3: CASSGGTGNEKLFF. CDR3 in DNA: TGTGCCAGCAGTGGAGGGACAGGGAACGAAAAACTGTTTTTT.

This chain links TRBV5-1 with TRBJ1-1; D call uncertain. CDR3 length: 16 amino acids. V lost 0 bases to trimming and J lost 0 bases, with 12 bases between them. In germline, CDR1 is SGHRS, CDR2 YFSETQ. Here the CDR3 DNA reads TGCGCCAGCAGCTTGGGGCCCCAGGTAGTGAACACTGAAGCTTTCTTT. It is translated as CASSLGPQVVNTEAFF.